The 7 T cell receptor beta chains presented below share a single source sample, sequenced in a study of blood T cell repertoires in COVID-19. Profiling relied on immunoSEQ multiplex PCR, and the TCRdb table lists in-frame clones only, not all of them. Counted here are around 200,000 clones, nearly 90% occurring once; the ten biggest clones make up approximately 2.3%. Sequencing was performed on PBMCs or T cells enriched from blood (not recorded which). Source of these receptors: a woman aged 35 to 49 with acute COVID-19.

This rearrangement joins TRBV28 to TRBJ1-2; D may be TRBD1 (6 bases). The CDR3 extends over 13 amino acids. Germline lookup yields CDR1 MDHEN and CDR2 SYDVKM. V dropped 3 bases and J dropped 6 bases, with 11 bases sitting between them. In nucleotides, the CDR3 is TGTGCCAGCAGTTTGGGGACATATAATGGCTACACCTTC. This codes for CASSLGTYNGYTF.

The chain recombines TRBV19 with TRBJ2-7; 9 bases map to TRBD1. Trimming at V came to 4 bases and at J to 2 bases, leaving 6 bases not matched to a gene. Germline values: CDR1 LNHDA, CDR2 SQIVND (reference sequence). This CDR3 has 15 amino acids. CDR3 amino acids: CASSRGQGRTYEQYF. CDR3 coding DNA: TGTGCCAGTAGTAGAGGACAGGGGCGAACCTACGAGCAGTACTTC.

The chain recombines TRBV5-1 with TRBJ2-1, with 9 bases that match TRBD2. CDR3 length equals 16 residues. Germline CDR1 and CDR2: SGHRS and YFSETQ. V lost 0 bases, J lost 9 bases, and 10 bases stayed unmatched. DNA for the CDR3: TGCGCCAGCAGCTTGGCCGCGGGAGGGCCCTCTGGTGAGCAGTTCTTC. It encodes CASSLAAGGPSGEQFF.

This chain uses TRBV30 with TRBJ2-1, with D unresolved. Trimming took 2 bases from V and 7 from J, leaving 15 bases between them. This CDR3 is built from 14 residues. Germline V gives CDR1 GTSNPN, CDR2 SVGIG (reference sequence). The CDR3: CAWSTAPTKNEQFF. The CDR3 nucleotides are TGTGCCTGGAGTACCGCGCCTACGAAAAATGAGCAGTTCTTC.

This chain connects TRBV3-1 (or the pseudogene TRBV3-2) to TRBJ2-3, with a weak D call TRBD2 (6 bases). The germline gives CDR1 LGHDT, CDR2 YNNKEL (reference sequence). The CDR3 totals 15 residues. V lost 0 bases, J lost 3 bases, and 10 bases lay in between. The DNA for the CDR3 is TGTGCCAGCAGCCAAGATACGGCGGGAACAGATACGCAGTATTTT. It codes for CASSQDTAGTDTQYF.

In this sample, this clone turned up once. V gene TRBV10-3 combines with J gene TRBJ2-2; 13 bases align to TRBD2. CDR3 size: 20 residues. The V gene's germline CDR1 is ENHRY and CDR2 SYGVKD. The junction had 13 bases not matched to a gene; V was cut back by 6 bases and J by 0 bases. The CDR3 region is CAISSDLGLAGDSNTGELFF. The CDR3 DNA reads TGTGCCATCAGCTCAGACTTAGGACTAGCGGGAGACTCGAACACCGGGGAGCTGTTTTTT.

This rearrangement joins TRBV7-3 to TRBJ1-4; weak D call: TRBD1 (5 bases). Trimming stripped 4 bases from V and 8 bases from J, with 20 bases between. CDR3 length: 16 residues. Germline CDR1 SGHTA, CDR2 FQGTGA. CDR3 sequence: CASSSSTTARQEKLFF. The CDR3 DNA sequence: TGTGCCAGCAGCTCGTCAACGACAGCCAGGCAGGAAAAACTGTTTTTT.